This T cell receptor (beta chain) was captured in a study of CD8 T cells in ankylosing spondylitis. Findings and limits, study-wide: Researchers reportedly found disease-linked clones significantly enriched in matched ankylosing spondylitis synovial fluid. Disease-associated clones were CD8+ and fairly uncommon in peripheral blood. Existing reports had already noted some motif variants in reactive arthritis synovial fluid and blood. Blood of patients with ankylosing spondylitis appeared to be characterized by a TCR beta motif of eight or nine highly homologous variants.

Quantitative molecular-barcoded 5'-RACE generated the TCR beta libraries. From the 5' RACE reads, TCRdb called clonotypes with MiXCR, one entry per CDR3 protein. The sample lists about 750,000 distinct CDR3 sequences, around 20% occurring once. This clonotype was recorded at least ten times. Its antigen is unidentified. This clonotype was sampled from a male donor with ankylosing spondylitis. Sequenced input: blood, either unsorted or a sorted T cell fraction (not recorded which).

DNA for the CDR3: TGCAGCGTTGAAGGGGCTGGGTTTGGCTATGGCTACACCTTC. It is translated as CSVEGAGFGYGYTF. The chain joins TRBV29-1 to TRBJ1-2; no firm D call. CDR3 length: 14 residues. In germline, CDR1 is SQVTM, CDR2 ANQGSEA. V shed 1 base and J shed 4 bases, with 13 bases lying between them.